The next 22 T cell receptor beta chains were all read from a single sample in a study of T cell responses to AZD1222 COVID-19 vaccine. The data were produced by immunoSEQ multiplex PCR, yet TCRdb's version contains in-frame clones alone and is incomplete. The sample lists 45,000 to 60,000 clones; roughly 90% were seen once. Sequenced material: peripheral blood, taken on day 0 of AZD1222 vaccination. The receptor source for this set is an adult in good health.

As DNA, the CDR3 is TGTGCCAGCAGCGACTCCCCGGGGCAAGAGACCCAGTACTTC. This encodes CASSDSPGQETQYF. This chain links TRBV27 with TRBJ2-5; tentatively, D is TRBD2 (5 bases). The V end was cut by 6 bases, the J end by 2 bases, with 13 bases between. The germline CDR1 and CDR2 sequences are MNHEY and SMNVEV (reference sequence). There are 14 residues in the CDR3.

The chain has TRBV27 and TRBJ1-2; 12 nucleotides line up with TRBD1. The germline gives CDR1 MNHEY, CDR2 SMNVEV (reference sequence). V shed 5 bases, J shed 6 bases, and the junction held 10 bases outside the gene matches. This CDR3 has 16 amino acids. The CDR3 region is CASSGTGTGGANGYTF. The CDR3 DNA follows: TGTGCCAGCAGTGGCACCGGGACAGGGGGCGCGAATGGCTACACCTTC.

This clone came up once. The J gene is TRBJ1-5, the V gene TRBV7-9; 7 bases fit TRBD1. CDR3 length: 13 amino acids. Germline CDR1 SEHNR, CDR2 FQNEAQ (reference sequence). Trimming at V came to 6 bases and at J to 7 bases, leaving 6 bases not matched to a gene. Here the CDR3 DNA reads TGTGCCAGCAGTCGACAGGGCGGACAGCCCCAGCATTTT. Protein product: CASSRQGGQPQHF.

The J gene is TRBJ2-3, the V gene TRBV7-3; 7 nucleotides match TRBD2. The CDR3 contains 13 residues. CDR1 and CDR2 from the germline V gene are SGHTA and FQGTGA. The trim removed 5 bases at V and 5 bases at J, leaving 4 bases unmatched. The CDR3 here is CASSPIAGDTQYF. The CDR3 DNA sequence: TGTGCCAGCAGCCCCATAGCGGGAGATACGCAGTATTTT.

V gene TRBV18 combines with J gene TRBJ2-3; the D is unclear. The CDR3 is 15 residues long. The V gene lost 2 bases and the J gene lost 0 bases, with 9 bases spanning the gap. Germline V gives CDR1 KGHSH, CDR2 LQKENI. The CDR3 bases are TGTGCCAGCTCACCAACTGGTGCTAGCACAGATACGCAGTATTTT. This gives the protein CASSPTGASTDTQYF.

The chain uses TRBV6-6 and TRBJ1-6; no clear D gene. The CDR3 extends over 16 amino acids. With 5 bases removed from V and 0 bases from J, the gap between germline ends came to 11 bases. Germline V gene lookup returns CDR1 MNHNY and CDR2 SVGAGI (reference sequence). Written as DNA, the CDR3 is TGTGCCAGCAGTCGGACGCAAGCCTCCTATAATTCACCCCTCCACTTT. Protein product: CASSRTQASYNSPLHF.

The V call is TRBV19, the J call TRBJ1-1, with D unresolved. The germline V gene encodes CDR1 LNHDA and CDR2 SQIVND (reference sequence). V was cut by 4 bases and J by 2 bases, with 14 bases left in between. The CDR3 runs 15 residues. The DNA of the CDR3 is TGTGCCAGTAGTAGTTACGGGGATCGTAACACTGAAGCTTTCTTT. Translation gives CASSSYGDRNTEAFF.

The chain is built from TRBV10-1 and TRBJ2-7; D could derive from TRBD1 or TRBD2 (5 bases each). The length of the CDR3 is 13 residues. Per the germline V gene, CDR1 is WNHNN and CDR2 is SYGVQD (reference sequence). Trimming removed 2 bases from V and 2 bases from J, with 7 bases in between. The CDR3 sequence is CASSEGGPYEQYF. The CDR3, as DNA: TGCGCCAGCAGTGAGGGGGGACCCTACGAGCAGTACTTC.

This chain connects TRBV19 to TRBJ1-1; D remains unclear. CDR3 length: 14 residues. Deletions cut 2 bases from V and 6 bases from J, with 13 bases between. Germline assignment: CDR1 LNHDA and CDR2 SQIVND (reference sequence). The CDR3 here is CASSIRIVLPEAFF. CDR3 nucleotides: TGTGCCAGTAGTATACGGATCGTGCTACCTGAAGCTTTCTTT.

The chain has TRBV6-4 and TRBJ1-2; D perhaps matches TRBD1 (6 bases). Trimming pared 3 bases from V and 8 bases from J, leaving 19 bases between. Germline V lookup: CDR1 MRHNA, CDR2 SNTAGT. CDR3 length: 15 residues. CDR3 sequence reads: CASSESPGQSYGYTF. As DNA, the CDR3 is TGTGCCAGCAGTGAGAGCCCGGGACAATCATACGGCTACACCTTC.

This CDR3 is CASRRAVNTEAFF. CDR3 DNA sequence: TGTGCCAGCAGGAGGGCAGTCAACACTGAAGCTTTCTTT. The chain employs TRBV27 and TRBJ1-1; no reliable D call. The CDR3 consists of 13 residues. The germline V gene encodes CDR1 MNHEY and CDR2 SMNVEV (reference sequence). V lost 6 bases and J 2 bases, leaving 10 bases between the germline ends.

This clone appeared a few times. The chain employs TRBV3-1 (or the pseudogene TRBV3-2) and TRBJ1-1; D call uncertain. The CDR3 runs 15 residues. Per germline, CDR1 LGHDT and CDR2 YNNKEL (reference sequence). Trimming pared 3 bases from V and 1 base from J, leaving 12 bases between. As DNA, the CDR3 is TGTGCCAGCAGCCATCAGGAGGGCAAGAACACTGAAGCTTTCTTT. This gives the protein CASSHQEGKNTEAFF.

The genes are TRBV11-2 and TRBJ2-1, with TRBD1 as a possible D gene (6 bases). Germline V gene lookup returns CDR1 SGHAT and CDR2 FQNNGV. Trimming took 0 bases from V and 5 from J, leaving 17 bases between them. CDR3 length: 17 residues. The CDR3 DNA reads TGTGCCAGCAGCTTAGAATCCAGGGGCCTTCCACACAATGAGCAGTTCTTC. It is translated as CASSLESRGLPHNEQFF.

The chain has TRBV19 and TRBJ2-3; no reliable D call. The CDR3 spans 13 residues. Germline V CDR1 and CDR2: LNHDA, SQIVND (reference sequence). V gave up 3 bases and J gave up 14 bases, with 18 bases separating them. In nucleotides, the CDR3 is TGTGCCAGTAGTATTGACAAGTCCCCCCTGAGGTATTTT. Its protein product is CASSIDKSPLRYF.

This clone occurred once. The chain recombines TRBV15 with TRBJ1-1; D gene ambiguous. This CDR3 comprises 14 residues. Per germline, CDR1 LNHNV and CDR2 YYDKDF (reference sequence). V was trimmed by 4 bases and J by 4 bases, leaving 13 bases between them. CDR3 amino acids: CATSIPTASTEAFF. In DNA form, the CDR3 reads TGTGCCACCAGCATACCGACCGCCAGCACTGAAGCTTTCTTT.

CDR3 region: CAWSSGNDSPLHF. The CDR3 DNA sequence: TGTGCCTGGAGTTCAGGGAATGATTCACCCCTCCACTTT. V gene TRBV30 combines with J gene TRBJ1-6; D is possibly TRBD1 (5 bases). This CDR3 spans 13 amino acids. The germline V gene has CDR1 GTSNPN and CDR2 SVGIG (reference sequence). Trimming left V 2 bases short and J 8 bases short, with 10 bases between.

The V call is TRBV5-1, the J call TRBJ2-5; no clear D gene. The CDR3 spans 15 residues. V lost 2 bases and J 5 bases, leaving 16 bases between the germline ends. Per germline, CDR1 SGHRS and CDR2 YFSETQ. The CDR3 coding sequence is TGCGCCAGCAGCTTAGTGAGTTTGGGAAGGGAGACCCAGTACTTC. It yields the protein CASSLVSLGRETQYF.

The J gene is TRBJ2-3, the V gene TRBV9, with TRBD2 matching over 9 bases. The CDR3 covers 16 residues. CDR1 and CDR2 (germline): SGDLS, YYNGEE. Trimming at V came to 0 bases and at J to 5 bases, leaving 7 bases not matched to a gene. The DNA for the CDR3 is TGTGCCAGCAGCGTAGAGCCTAGCGGGATTGGAGATACGCAGTATTTT. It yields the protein CASSVEPSGIGDTQYF.

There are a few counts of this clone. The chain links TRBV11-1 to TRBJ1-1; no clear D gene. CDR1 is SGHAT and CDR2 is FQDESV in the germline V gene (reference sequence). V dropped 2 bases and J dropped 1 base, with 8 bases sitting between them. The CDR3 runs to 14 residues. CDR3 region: CASSLKPKNTEAFF. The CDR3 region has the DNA TGTGCCAGCAGCTTAAAACCAAAGAACACTGAAGCTTTCTTT.

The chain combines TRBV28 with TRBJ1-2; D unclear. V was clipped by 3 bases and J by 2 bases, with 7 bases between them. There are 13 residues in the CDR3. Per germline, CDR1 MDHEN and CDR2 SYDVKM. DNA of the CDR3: TGTGCCAGCAGTTTCCGAGACAACTATGGCTACACCTTC. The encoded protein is CASSFRDNYGYTF.

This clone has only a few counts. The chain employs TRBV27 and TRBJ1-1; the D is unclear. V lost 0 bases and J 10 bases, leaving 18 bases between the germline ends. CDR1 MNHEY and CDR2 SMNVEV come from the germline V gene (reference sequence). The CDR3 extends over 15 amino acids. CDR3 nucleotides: TGTGCCAGCAGTTTATCGATTATCGGGGATGGGGTAGCTTTCTTT. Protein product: CASSLSIIGDGVAFF.

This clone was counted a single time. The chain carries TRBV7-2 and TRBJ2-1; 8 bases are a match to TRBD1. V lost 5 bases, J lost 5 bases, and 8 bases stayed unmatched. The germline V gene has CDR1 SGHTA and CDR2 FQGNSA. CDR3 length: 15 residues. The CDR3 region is CASSPPGQANNEQFF. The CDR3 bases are TGTGCCAGCAGCCCCCCGGGACAGGCGAACAATGAGCAGTTCTTC.